This TCR beta chain originates from a study of CD8 T cells in Susac syndrome. Random hexamers served to reverse transcribe about 0.5 to 1 ug RNA. TCRdb fed the immunoSEQ multiplex PCR reads into MiXCR, producing one record per CDR3 protein. The table lists about 210,000 distinct CDR3 sequences, about 95% of them singletons. Trimming took 3 bases from V and 1 from J, leaving 6 bases between them. This CDR3 has 13 amino acids. V is TRBV12-3 or TRBV12-4 and J is TRBJ1-1; TRBD1 is a possible D gene (5 bases). The receptor's source is a human donor with multiple sclerosis. The sample consisted of CD4+ T cells from PBMCs. The DNA for the CDR3 is TGTGCCAGCAGTTTTGGGGGGAACACTGAAGCTTTCTTT. Translated, it gives CASSFGGNTEAFF.